The source of this TCR beta chain is a study of Ad26.COV2.S vaccination and SARS-CoV-2 variants. Study as a whole: This donor came from the COV1001 trial of Ad26.COV2.S. Dosing was one shot or two shots 56 days apart.

Produced via immunoSEQ multiplex PCR; TCRdb's table is partial and in-frame only. Among 440,000 or so clones listed, about 88% were seen once. Treatment: around 19 received Ad26.COV2.S at low or high dose, single or two shots; 5 received placebo; per-sample allocation not given. Day 63 following the first vaccine or placebo injection was when the samples were taken. An Ad26 vector carrying the Wuhan-strain SARS-CoV-2 spike served as the vaccine. The V and J ends lost 3 bases and 6 bases respectively, with 10 bases between them. The CDR3 runs to 14 residues. CDR1 is SGDLS, CDR2 YYNGEE, per germline. The source is a person aged 18-65 years who received the Ad26.COV2.S COVID-19 vaccine or a placebo. The chain recombines TRBV9 with TRBJ1-6; D not resolved. Specimen: peripheral blood, collected in a trial of Ad26.COV2.S vaccine versus placebo. This chain's CDR3 is CASSATPTNSPLHF. For the CDR3, the DNA is TGTGCCAGCAGCGCAACACCTACTAATTCACCCCTCCACTTT.